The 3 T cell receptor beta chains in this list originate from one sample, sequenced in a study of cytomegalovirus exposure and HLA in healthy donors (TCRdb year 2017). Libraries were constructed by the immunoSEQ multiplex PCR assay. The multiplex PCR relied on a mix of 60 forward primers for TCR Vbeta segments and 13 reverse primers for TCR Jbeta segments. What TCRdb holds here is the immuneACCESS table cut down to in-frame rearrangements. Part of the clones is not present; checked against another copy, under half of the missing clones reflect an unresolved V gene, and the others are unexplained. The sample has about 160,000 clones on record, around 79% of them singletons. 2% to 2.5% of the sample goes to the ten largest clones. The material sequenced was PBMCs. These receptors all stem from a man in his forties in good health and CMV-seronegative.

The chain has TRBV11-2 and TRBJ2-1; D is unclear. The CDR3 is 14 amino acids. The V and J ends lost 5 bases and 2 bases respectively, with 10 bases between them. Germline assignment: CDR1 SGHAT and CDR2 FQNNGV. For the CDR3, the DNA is TGTGCCAGCAGCCCCTCCTCCCCCTACAATGAGCAGTTCTTC. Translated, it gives CASSPSSPYNEQFF.

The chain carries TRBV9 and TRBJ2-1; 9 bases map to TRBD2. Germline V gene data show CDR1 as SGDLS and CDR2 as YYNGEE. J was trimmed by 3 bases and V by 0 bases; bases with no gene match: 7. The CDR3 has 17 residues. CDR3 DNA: TGTGCCAGCAGCGTAGAGGAAGCGGGAGGTCTCTACAATGAGCAGTTCTTC. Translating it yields CASSVEEAGGLYNEQFF.

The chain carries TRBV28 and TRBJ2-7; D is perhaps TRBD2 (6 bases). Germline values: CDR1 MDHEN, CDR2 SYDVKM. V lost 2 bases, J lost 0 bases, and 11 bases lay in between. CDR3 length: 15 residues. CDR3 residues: CASSLGGLNSYEQYF. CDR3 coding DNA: TGTGCCAGCAGTTTAGGAGGACTAAACTCCTACGAGCAGTACTTC.